This T cell receptor beta chain was identified in a study of human T cells and chemical hapten exposure. Findings and caveats of the study: Counts of TCRs above 1 in 1000 frequency stayed unchanged with DPC sensitization.

Trimming removed 0 bases from V and 2 bases from J; junction bases left unmatched: 12. Germline V gives CDR1 ENHRY, CDR2 SYGVKD. The CDR3 consists of 18 residues. Attachment of unique molecular identifiers to individual cDNA molecules was performed in the library. One entry per CDR3 protein results from TCRdb running MiXCR on the 5' RACE reads. The repertoire holds about 81,000 distinct CDR3 sequences, with less than 9.5% as singletons. This clonotype was picked up many times. Its antigen is not known. Whole blood that had not been fractionated was the source of extracted total RNA. The chain has TRBV10-3 and TRBJ2-7, with TRBD2 identical over 8 bases. This receptor was taken from a male donor in good health. As DNA, the CDR3 is TGTGCCATCAGTGAGTCGACGGGAAGCGGGAGTAACCCCTACGAGCAGTACTTC. Protein product: CAISESTGSGSNPYEQYF.